This T cell receptor beta chain came from a study of T-cell reconstitution after alpha-beta-depleted transplantation in children. Overall study results and limits: Several hundred expanded graft clones reportedly gave rise to the alpha-beta T cells present about two months after transplant.

The CDR3 runs to 14 residues. V dropped 6 bases and J dropped 1 base, with 14 bases sitting between them. The germline V gene has CDR1 DFQATT and CDR2 SNEGSKA (reference sequence). During its preparation, the TCRbeta library received unique molecular identifiers. MiXCR, applied by TCRdb to the PCR reads, yields one record per CDR3 protein. The sample has around 600,000 distinct CDR3 sequences; about 21% are singletons. This clonotype has a count of ten or more. The antigen is undetermined. The clonotype comes from a boy less than two years old who had a stem cell transplant for acute myeloid leukemia, so the T cells may come from the graft donor. This chain connects TRBV20-1 to TRBJ2-3, with D tentatively TRBD1 or TRBD2 (5 bases each). The sequences come from PBMCs, mostly from graft donor cells, collected 360 days after TCRalphabeta/CD19-depleted stem cell transplant. CDR3 coding DNA: TGCAGTGCCCATGAATGGGGACGCACAGATACGCAGTATTTT. Amino acid sequence: CSAHEWGRTDTQYF.